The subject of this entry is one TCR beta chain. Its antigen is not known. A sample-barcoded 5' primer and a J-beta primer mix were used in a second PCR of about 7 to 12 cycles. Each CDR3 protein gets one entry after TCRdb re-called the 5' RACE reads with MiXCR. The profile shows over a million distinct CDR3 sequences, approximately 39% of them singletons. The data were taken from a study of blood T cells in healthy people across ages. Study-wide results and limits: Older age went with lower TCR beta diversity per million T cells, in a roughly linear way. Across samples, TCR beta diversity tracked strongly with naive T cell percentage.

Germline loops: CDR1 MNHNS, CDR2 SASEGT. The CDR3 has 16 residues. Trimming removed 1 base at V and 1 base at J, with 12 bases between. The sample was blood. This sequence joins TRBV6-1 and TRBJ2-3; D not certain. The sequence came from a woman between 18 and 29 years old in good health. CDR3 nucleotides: TGTGCCAGCAGTGAAGAAGCGATGATCCGCACAGATACGCAGTATTTT. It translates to CASSEEAMIRTDTQYF.